One and the same sample provided the 29 T cell receptor beta chains below, sequenced in a study of T cells in women clearing cervical HPV infection. Assay: immunoSEQ multiplex PCR; the TCRdb copy retains only in-frame clones and omits some. The sample has about 48,000 clones; the top ten hold 1.5% to 2%. Sequenced sample: blood buffy coat. These receptors were collected from a woman aged 18-70 years with a cervical HPV16 infection that either progressed to CIN3+ or cleared (not recorded which).

Concerning this clone: The sequence runs out 3 residues before the end of the CDR3; the remainder is reconstructed from the germline J gene. J is TRBJ2-3 and V is TRBV5-1; the match to TRBD1 covers 7 bases. The trim removed 5 bases at V and 6 bases at J, leaving 12 bases unmatched. CDR3 length equals 15 residues. Germline V gene data show CDR1 as SGHRS and CDR2 as YFSETQ. The CDR3 sequence is CASSSQTGLTDTQYF. The sequenced CDR3 bases are TGCGCCAGCAGTTCCCAGACAGGGCTGACTGATACG.

Concerning this clone itself: The missing CDR3 end, 3 residues past where the read stops, is filled in from the germline J gene. V gene TRBV18 combines with J gene TRBJ2-1, with 7 bases matching TRBD1. CDR3 length equals 14 residues. From germline, CDR1 is KGHSH and CDR2 LQKENI. V dropped 1 base and J dropped 8; count of bases not matched to a gene: 5. The CDR3 sequence is CASSPLNRGHEQFF. CDR3 DNA (partial): TGTGCCAGCTCACCACTGAACAGGGGCCATGAG.

With respect to this clone: The CDR3 extends 3 residues past the end of the read, so its final part is completed from the germline J gene. The chain has TRBV11-2 and TRBJ1-5, with D maybe TRBD1 (6 bases). Trimming took off 2 bases at V and 7 bases at J, with 15 bases between the two ends. The CDR3 is 15 amino acids. The germline CDR1 and CDR2 sequences are SGHAT and FQNNGV. CDR3 bases read: TGTGCCAGCAGCTTAAGGGGGGGGGAGGAGCAGCCC. Its translation: CASSLRGGEEQP. From start to end, the CDR3 is CASSLRGGEEQPQHF.

Turning to this clone: The CDR3 end is not reached by the read, which stops 3 residues before it; the germline J gene fills it in. The chain uses TRBV11-3 and TRBJ2-5; no clear D. CDR1 and CDR2 from the germline V gene are SGHNT and YENEEA. V was pared by 3 bases and J by 0 bases, with 11 bases between. This CDR3 spans 15 amino acids. The CDR3 sequence: CASSFGQTHQETQYF. The CDR3 bases that were read are TGTGCCAGCAGCTTTGGCCAAACCCACCAAGAGACC. Full variable domain (missing parts from reference TRBV11-3 and TRBJ2-5): EAGVVQSPRYKIIEKKQPVAFWCNPISGHNTLYWYLQNLGQGPELLIRYENEEAVDDSQLPKDRFSAERLKGVDSTLKIQPAELGDSAVYLCASSFGQTHQETQYFGPGTRLLVL.

A note on this clone: The CDR3 end is not reached by the read, which stops 3 residues before it; the germline J gene fills it in. This chain uses TRBV18 with TRBJ2-1; TRBD2 matches 9 bases. The CDR3 totals 18 residues. Germline assignment: CDR1 KGHSH and CDR2 LQKENI. With 6 bases clipped from V and 6 bases from J, the junction kept 18 bases outside the gene matches. This chain's CDR3 is CASSPPASAGGPGNEQFF. The CDR3 DNA, read in part, is TGTGCCAGCTCCCCCCCCGCTAGCGCGGGAGGGCCCGGCAATGAG.

Remarks on this clone: The read ends 3 residues early relative to the CDR3; the germline J gene fills the gap. The chain is built from TRBV20-1 and TRBJ2-1; 10 positions match TRBD2. J lost 4 bases, V lost 5 bases, and 8 bases had no gene match. Germline V CDR1 and CDR2: DFQATT, SNEGSKA (reference sequence). This CDR3 is 15 amino acids long. The CDR3 reads CSAPVGTSEYNEQFF. The CDR3 bases that were read are TGCAGTGCTCCCGTAGGGACTAGCGAGTACAATGAG.

In regard to this clone: The DNA ends 3 residues before the CDR3 does, and the rest of the CDR3 is filled in from the germline J gene. The rearrangement links TRBV4-2 to TRBJ2-7; the match to TRBD1 covers 7 bases. J lost 4 bases, V lost 1 base, and 7 bases had no gene match. The CDR3 runs to 15 residues. The germline CDR1 and CDR2 sequences are LGHNA and YNFKEQ. The sequenced CDR3 bases are TGTGCCAGCAGCCAAGGGGCACAGGGGAGTTACGAG. Amino acids: CASSQGAQGSYE. The CDR3 as a whole reads CASSQGAQGSYEQYF.

Concerning this clone itself: The read finishes 3 residues shy of the CDR3 end, and the germline J gene is used to complete it. J is TRBJ1-2 and V is TRBV29-1; 7 nucleotides match TRBD1. V was pared by 7 bases and J by 0 bases, with 8 bases of the junction left unmatched. This CDR3 comprises 14 residues. The germline V gene has CDR1 SQVTM and CDR2 ANQGSEA. Partial CDR3 DNA: TGCAGCGCAGGACAGGCAACCGCTAACTATGGC. It translates to CSAGQATANYG. The entire CDR3 is CSAGQATANYGYTF. Complete variable domain (other parts from reference TRBV29-1 and TRBJ1-2): SAVISQKPSRDICQRGTSLTIQCQVDSQVTMMFWYRQQPGQSLTLIATANQGSEATYESGFVIDKFPISRPNLTFSTLTVSNMSPEDSSIYLCSAGQATANYGYTFGSGTRLTVV.

In regard to this clone: The read terminates 3 residues before the CDR3 end, so the remaining end is supplied by the germline J gene. The rearrangement links TRBV29-1 to TRBJ2-2; tentatively, D is TRBD2 (7 bases). The CDR3 has 15 amino acids. Trimming pared 6 bases from V and 4 bases from J, leaving 18 bases between. CDR1 is SQVTM and CDR2 is ANQGSEA in the germline V gene. The CDR3: CSVGGLPGITGELFF. Partial CDR3 DNA: TGCAGCGTCGGGGGGCTTCCCGGGATCACCGGGGAG.

On this clone: The read finishes 3 residues shy of the CDR3 end, and the germline J gene is used to complete it. V is TRBV29-1 and J is TRBJ2-3; 7 nucleotides align to TRBD1. This CDR3 region has 15 residues. Trimming removed 5 bases from V and 1 base from J; junction bases left unmatched: 9. Germline CDR1 SQVTM, CDR2 ANQGSEA. The covered CDR3 bases are TGCAGCGTTAGGGGACAGCTAAGTGGCACAGATACG. This codes for CSVRGQLSGTDT. The full CDR3 protein is CSVRGQLSGTDTQYF.

Concerning this clone itself: Coverage ceases 3 residues before the CDR3 finishes, and the germline J gene fills in the end. The chain joins TRBV6-1 to TRBJ1-6; D perhaps matches TRBD1 (6 bases). Germline V gene lookup returns CDR1 MNHNS and CDR2 SASEGT. V lost 4 bases, J lost 6 bases, and 13 bases lay in between. The CDR3 runs to 15 residues. CDR3 region: CASSVAAGANSPLHF. Partial CDR3 DNA: TGTGCCAGCAGTGTCGCGGCAGGGGCTAATTCACCC.

With regard to this clone: Read sequence stops 3 residues before the CDR3 end, and the germline J gene provides the missing end. The V gene is TRBV2, the J gene TRBJ2-7; D is possibly TRBD2 (6 bases). Germline V gene sequence: CDR1 SNHLY, CDR2 FYNNEI. The length of the CDR3 is 15 residues. V dropped 3 bases and J dropped 6 bases, with 18 bases sitting between them. The CDR3 reads CASSDRRVGSAEQYF. The sequenced CDR3 bases are TGTGCCAGCAGTGACCGCAGGGTCGGGAGTGCCGAG.

In the case of this clone: The observed sequence ends 3 residues before the CDR3 terminus, with the missing tail filled in from the germline J gene. This chain links TRBV20-1 with TRBJ2-5; D not certain. This CDR3 has 12 residues. V was trimmed by 3 bases and J by 1 base, leaving 6 bases between them. CDR1 and CDR2 from the germline V gene are DFQATT and SNEGSKA (reference sequence). Partial CDR3 DNA: TGCAGTGCTAGTGTCAGCCAAGAGACC. It is translated as CSASVSQET. The whole CDR3 sequence is CSASVSQETQYF.

On this clone itself: The CDR3 end is not reached by the read, which stops 3 residues before it; the germline J gene fills it in. The chain couples TRBV20-1 to TRBJ2-1; maybe TRBD1 (6 bases). The CDR3 totals 15 residues. The V gene's germline CDR1 is DFQATT and CDR2 SNEGSKA (reference sequence). Trimming pared 0 bases from V and 5 bases from J, leaving 14 bases between. The covered CDR3 bases are TGCAGTGCTAGAGATTCGAGGGGGACAAACAATGAG. Translated: CSARDSRGTNNE. The whole CDR3 region reads CSARDSRGTNNEQFF.

On this clone: The read stops 3 residues short of the end of the CDR3; the missing end is completed from the germline J gene. The chain combines TRBV18 with TRBJ1-3, with D possibly matching TRBD1 (6 bases). Germline CDR1 is KGHSH and CDR2 is LQKENI. Deletions cut 4 bases from V and 5 bases from J, with 18 bases between. CDR3 length: 16 amino acids. CDR3 amino acids: CASSQAPRGARNTIYF. The covered CDR3 bases are TGTGCCAGCTCACAAGCCCCCAGGGGCGCCCGAAACACC.

A note on this clone: Read sequence stops 3 residues before the CDR3 end, and the germline J gene provides the missing end. This chain uses TRBV4-1 with TRBJ2-3, with D perhaps matching TRBD2 (6 bases). The CDR3 has 13 residues. V lost 8 bases to trimming and J lost 1 base, with 10 bases between them. Germline CDR1 and CDR2: MGHRA and YSYEKL. The CDR3 sequence is CASGTLGTDTQYF. The DNA read from the CDR3 is TGCGCCAGCGGGACTTTAGGCACAGATACG.

As to this clone: Read coverage stops 3 residues before the CDR3 terminus; the germline J gene supplies the remainder. The chain combines TRBV2 with TRBJ1-5; D gene ambiguous. This CDR3 is 16 amino acids long. V dropped 7 bases and J dropped 0 bases, with 16 bases sitting between them. Germline V lookup: CDR1 SNHLY, CDR2 FYNNEI. The CDR3 sequence is CASTGAGGDSNQPQHF. The part of the CDR3 DNA that was read is TGTGCCAGCACTGGCGCGGGTGGCGATAGCAATCAGCCC.

Comments on this clone: The CDR3 is cut off 3 residues early in the read; its end comes from the germline J gene. This chain connects TRBV19 to TRBJ2-6, with TRBD1 identical over 12 bases. The germline gives CDR1 LNHDA, CDR2 SQIVND (reference sequence). V was clipped by 7 bases and J by 1 base; unmatched bases: 8. The CDR3 is made up of 18 amino acids. This CDR3 reads CASTGQGQGASGANVLTF. The CDR3 bases that were read are TGTGCCAGTACCGGCCAGGGACAGGGGGCGTCTGGGGCCAACGTC.

Remarks on this clone: The read ends 3 residues early relative to the CDR3; the germline J gene fills the gap. The rearrangement uses TRBV2 and TRBJ1-5; D might be TRBD1 (5 bases). The CDR3 spans 15 residues. Germline lookup yields CDR1 SNHLY and CDR2 FYNNEI. V was cut by 7 bases and J by 7 bases, with 20 bases left in between. The sequenced part of the CDR3 DNA is TGTGCCAGCAACGGCGGCGGGGCGGGGAAACAGCCC. As protein: CASNGGGAGKQP. The entire CDR3 is CASNGGGAGKQPQHF.

Regarding this clone: The CDR3 extends 3 residues past the end of the read, so its final part is completed from the germline J gene. The rearrangement links TRBV7-8 to TRBJ1-1; 10 positions agree with TRBD1. V lost 5 bases and J lost 7; bases outside the gene matches: 13. Germline assignment: CDR1 SGHVS and CDR2 FQNEAQ. The CDR3 runs 16 residues. CDR3: CASSPRLRQGADEAFF. Partial CDR3 DNA: TGTGCCAGCAGCCCAAGACTCAGACAGGGGGCCGATGAA.

In the case of this clone: The read gets to within 3 residues of the CDR3 end, and the germline J gene fills in the rest. The chain is built from TRBV5-1 and TRBJ1-2, with D hard to call. The CDR3 is 15 amino acids. Germline loops: CDR1 SGHRS, CDR2 YFSETQ. CDR3 sequence reads: CASSFNGGASQGYTF. CDR3 bases read: TGCGCCAGCAGCTTTAACGGAGGAGCGAGTCAGGGC. The variable domain in full, completed from reference TRBV5-1 and TRBJ1-2, reads KAGVTQTPRYLIKTRGQQVTLSCSPISGHRSVSWYQQTPGQGLQFLFEYFSETQRNKGNFPGRFSGRQFSNSRSEMNVSTLELGDSALYLCASSFNGGASQGYTFGSGTRLTVV.

Of note for this clone: The CDR3 extends 3 residues past the end of the read, so its final part is completed from the germline J gene. This sequence joins TRBV20-1 and TRBJ1-6, with 7 nucleotides matching TRBD1. The V and J ends lost 6 bases and 6 bases, in that order; junction bases with no gene match: 11. This CDR3 is 15 amino acids long. Per germline, CDR1 DFQATT and CDR2 SNEGSKA (reference sequence). The CDR3 loop is CSAGAVGQINSPLHF. CDR3 bases read: TGCAGTGCAGGAGCGGTGGGACAGATTAATTCACCC.

Comment on this clone: The DNA ends 3 residues before the CDR3 does, and the rest of the CDR3 is filled in from the germline J gene. The chain links TRBV20-1 to TRBJ2-7; TRBD2 matches at 8 bases. V shed 5 bases and J 2 bases; nucleotides not matched to a gene: 11. This CDR3 is built from 15 residues. CDR1 is DFQATT and CDR2 is SNEGSKA in the germline V gene (reference sequence). The CDR3 spells CSAPSQRGPAYEQYF. The covered CDR3 bases are TGCAGTGCTCCCTCCCAGCGGGGGCCCGCCTACGAG.

The CDR3 sequence: CASSFFVGSGSYEQYF. The CDR3 DNA, read in part, is TGTGCCAGCAGTTTTTTCGTCGGATCAGGGTCCTACGAG. This sequence joins TRBV28 and TRBJ2-7; tentative D call: TRBD1 (5 bases). The CDR3 end is not reached by the read, which stops 3 residues before it; the germline J gene fills it in. The germline V gene encodes CDR1 MDHEN and CDR2 SYDVKM. V was cut by 3 bases and J by 1 base, with 16 bases left in between. The CDR3 has 16 residues.

As for this clone: The observed sequence ends 3 residues before the CDR3 terminus, with the missing tail filled in from the germline J gene. This chain connects TRBV10-3 to TRBJ2-7; 7 positions match TRBD2. With 5 bases clipped from V and 5 bases from J, the junction kept 12 bases outside the gene matches. Germline loops: CDR1 ENHRY, CDR2 SYGVKD. There are 15 residues in the CDR3. Partial CDR3 DNA: TGTGCCATCAGTACGAGCGGGGACCCAGGGAACGAG. Amino acid sequence: CAISTSGDPGNE. The CDR3 as a whole reads CAISTSGDPGNEQYF.

Comment on this clone: The CDR3 is cut off 3 residues early in the read; its end comes from the germline J gene. This chain uses TRBV19 with TRBJ1-5, with D unresolved. CDR1 is LNHDA, CDR2 SQIVND, per germline (reference sequence). CDR3 length equals 13 residues. V was shortened by 5 bases and J by 6 bases, with 11 bases between the two germline ends. CDR3 bases read: TGTGCCAGTAGTTGGGGAGCGGGTCAGCCC. Protein product: CASSWGAGQP. The whole CDR3 sequence reads CASSWGAGQPQHF.

Notes on this clone: The DNA ends 3 residues before the CDR3 does, and the rest of the CDR3 is filled in from the germline J gene. The chain carries TRBV2 and TRBJ2-7; 9 nucleotides match TRBD2. Germline values: CDR1 SNHLY, CDR2 FYNNEI. There are 15 residues in the CDR3. The V and J ends lost 4 bases and 1 base, in that order; junction bases with no gene match: 5. The CDR3 bases that were read are TGTGCCAGCAGTGGTCGAGCGGGAGGATCCTACGAG. Translation gives CASSGRAGGSYE. The complete CDR3 protein is CASSGRAGGSYEQYF.

Details on this clone: Coverage ceases 3 residues before the CDR3 finishes, and the germline J gene fills in the end. The V gene is TRBV28, the J gene TRBJ2-7; 10 positions match TRBD2. Per germline, CDR1 MDHEN and CDR2 SYDVKM. This CDR3 is built from 16 residues. J was trimmed by 5 bases and V by 5 bases; bases with no gene match: 12. The CDR3 loop reads CASSPLGTSEMDEQYF. The CDR3 DNA, read in part, is TGTGCCAGCAGTCCACTGGGGACTAGCGAAATGGACGAG.

A word on this clone: The read ends 3 residues before the CDR3 terminus; that terminus is restored from the germline J gene. J is TRBJ2-5 and V is TRBV6-2 or TRBV6-3; TRBD1 agrees at 8 bases. The CDR3 sequence is 13 residues long. CDR1 and CDR2 (germline): MNHEY, SVGEGT. V lost 6 bases to trimming and J lost 4 bases; unmatched junction nucleotides: 4. The CDR3 sequence is CASRTDRGETQYF. The CDR3 bases that were read are TGTGCCAGCAGGACTGACAGGGGAGAGACC.